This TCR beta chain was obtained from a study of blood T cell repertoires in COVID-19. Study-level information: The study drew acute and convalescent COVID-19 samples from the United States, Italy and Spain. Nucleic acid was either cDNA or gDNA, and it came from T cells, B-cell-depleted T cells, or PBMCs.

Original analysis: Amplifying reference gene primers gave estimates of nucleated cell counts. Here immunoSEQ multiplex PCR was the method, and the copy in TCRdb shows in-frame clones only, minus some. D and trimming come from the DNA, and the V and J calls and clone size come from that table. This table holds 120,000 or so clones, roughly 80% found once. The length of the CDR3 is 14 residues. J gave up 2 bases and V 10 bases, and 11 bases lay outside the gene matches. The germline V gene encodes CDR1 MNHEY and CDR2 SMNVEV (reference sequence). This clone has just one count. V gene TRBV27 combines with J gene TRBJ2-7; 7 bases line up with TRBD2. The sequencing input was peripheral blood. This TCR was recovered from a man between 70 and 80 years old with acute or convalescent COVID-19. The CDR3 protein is CATRREPTTYEQYF. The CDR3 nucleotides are TGTGCCACCCGGCGGGAGCCAACCACCTACGAGCAGTACTTC.